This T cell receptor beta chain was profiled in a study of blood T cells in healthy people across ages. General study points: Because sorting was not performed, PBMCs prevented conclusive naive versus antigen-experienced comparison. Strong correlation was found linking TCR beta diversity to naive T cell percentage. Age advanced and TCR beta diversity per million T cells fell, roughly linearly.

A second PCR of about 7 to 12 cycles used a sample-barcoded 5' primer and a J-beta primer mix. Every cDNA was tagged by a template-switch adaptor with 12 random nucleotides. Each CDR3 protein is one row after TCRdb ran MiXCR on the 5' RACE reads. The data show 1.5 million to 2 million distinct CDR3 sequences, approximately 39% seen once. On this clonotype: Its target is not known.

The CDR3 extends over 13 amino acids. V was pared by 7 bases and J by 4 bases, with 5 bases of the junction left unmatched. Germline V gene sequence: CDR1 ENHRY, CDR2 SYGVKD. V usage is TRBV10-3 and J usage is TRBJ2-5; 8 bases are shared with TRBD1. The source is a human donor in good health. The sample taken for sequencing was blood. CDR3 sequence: CAIKSQGGETQYF. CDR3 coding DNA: TGTGCCATCAAATCACAGGGGGGAGAGACCCAGTACTTC.